The 9 T cell receptor beta chains in this list originate from one sample, sequenced in a study of shared clonotypes between healthy human individuals. Repertoires were generated with immunoSEQ multiplex PCR, while TCRdb's copy carries only in-frame clones and drops some. The data hold roughly 1,500,000 clones, with roughly 98.5% observed a single time. Sequencing input: naive CD4+ T cells sorted from blood. Sample subset: CD45RA+ positively selected. The origin of the receptors is a man under 40 in good health.

Note on this clone: Other DNA sequences from this sample encode an identical CDR3 as well. The chain couples TRBV18 to TRBJ2-3, with D perhaps matching TRBD1 (6 bases). The CDR3 consists of 11 residues. Trimming took 6 bases from V and 5 from J, leaving 6 bases between them. Per germline, CDR1 KGHSH and CDR2 LQKENI. The CDR3 is CASSRGDTQYF. CDR3 nucleotides: TGTGCCAGCTCCAGGGGAGATACGCAGTATTTT.

J is TRBJ2-7 and V is TRBV9; D is undetermined. V was pared by 4 bases and J by 0 bases, with 14 bases between. The CDR3 covers 15 residues. Looked up from germline, CDR1 is SGDLS and CDR2 is YYNGEE. The CDR3 here is CASSPSLRSSYEQYF. The CDR3 coding sequence is TGTGCCAGCAGCCCAAGTCTAAGGAGCTCCTACGAGCAGTACTTC.

This clone was seen once. The chain couples TRBV6-1 to TRBJ2-7; 10 nucleotides match TRBD2. Germline assignment: CDR1 MNHNS and CDR2 SASEGT. The CDR3 sequence is 14 residues long. Unmatched junction bases numbered 5, after V lost 4 bases and J lost 5 bases. Written as DNA, the CDR3 is TGTGCCAGCAGTGTCCTAGCGGGAGACGACGAGCAGTACTTC. Translation: CASSVLAGDDEQYF.

V gene TRBV11-2 combines with J gene TRBJ2-1; TRBD2 aligns across 13 bases. Looked up from germline, CDR1 is SGHAT and CDR2 is FQNNGV. Germline trimming cut 6 bases from V and 7 bases from J; bases unmatched to any gene: 9. The CDR3 runs to 16 residues. CDR3 amino acids: CASRSPGLAGANEQFF. DNA of the CDR3: TGTGCCAGCAGGTCCCCCGGACTAGCGGGAGCTAATGAGCAGTTCTTC.

CDR3 in DNA: TGTGCCAGCAGCCCTAGACTAGCGGAAGCCACCGGGGAGCTGTTTTTT. Amino acid sequence: CASSPRLAEATGELFF. The chain carries TRBV9 and TRBJ2-2; 9 nucleotides agree with TRBD2. The V segment lost 4 bases and the J segment 4 bases; nucleotides outside the gene matches: 8. CDR3 size: 16 residues. CDR1 and CDR2 from the germline V gene are SGDLS and YYNGEE.

The chain recombines TRBV30 with TRBJ2-1, with D perhaps matching TRBD1 (6 bases). This CDR3 is 12 amino acids long. Germline assignment: CDR1 GTSNPN and CDR2 SVGIG (reference sequence). Trimming removed 0 bases from V and 8 bases from J, with 8 bases in between. This CDR3 reads CAWSVQGHEQFF. CDR3 DNA sequence: TGTGCCTGGAGTGTACAGGGTCATGAGCAGTTCTTC.

As to this clone: Within the sample, other DNA sequences also encode this same CDR3. The genes are TRBV7-6 and TRBJ2-7, with 10 positions matching TRBD2. With V trimmed by 1 base and J by 6 bases, 6 bases remained unmatched. CDR1 and CDR2 (germline): SGHVS, FNYEAQ. CDR3 size: 15 residues. CDR3 bases: TGTGCCAGCAGCTTAGGAGCGGGAGGGCCTGGCGAGCAGTACTTC. Translated, it gives CASSLGAGGPGEQYF.

CDR3 protein: CASSPGTSGTLYNEQFF. The CDR3 bases are TGTGCCAGCAGCCCCGGGACTAGCGGGACCCTCTACAATGAGCAGTTCTTC. This chain joins TRBV9 and TRBJ2-1, with TRBD2 identical over 13 bases. Looked up from germline, CDR1 is SGDLS and CDR2 is YYNGEE. The CDR3 covers 17 residues. V was pared by 4 bases and J by 3 bases, with 7 bases of the junction left unmatched. Filled out from reference TRBV9 and TRBJ2-1, the complete variable domain reads DSGVTQTPKHLITATGQRVTLRCSPRSGDLSVYWYQQSLDQGLQFLIQYYNGEERAKGNILERFSAQQFPDLHSELNLSSLELGDSALYFCASSPGTSGTLYNEQFFGPGTRLTVL.

Notes on this clone: This sample includes further DNA sequences coding for the same CDR3. V is TRBV18 and J is TRBJ1-1, with 7 nucleotides matching TRBD1. The CDR3 runs 15 residues. Germline V lookup: CDR1 KGHSH, CDR2 LQKENI. V trimming: 3 bases; J trimming: 3 bases; junction bases outside the gene matches: 7. CDR3 residues: CASSPRTGGDTEAFF. The CDR3 bases are TGTGCCAGCTCACCCCGGACAGGAGGGGACACTGAAGCTTTCTTT.